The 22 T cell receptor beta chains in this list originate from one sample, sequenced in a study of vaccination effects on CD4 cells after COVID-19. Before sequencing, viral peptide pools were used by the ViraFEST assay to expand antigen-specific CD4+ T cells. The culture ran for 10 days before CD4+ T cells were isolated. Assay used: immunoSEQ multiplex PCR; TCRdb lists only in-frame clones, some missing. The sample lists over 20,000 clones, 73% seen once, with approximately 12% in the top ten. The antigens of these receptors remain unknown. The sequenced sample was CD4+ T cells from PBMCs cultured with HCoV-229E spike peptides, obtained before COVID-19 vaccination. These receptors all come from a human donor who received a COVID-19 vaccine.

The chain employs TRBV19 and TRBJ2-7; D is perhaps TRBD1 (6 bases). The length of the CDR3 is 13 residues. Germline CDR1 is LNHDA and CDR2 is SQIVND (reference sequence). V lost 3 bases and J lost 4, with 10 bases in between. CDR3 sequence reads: CASSIGTPYEQYF. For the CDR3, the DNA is TGTGCCAGTAGTATTGGGACACCGTACGAGCAGTACTTC. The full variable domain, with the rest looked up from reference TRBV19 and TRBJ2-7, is DGGITQSPKYLFRKEGQNVTLSCEQNLNHDAMYWYRQDPGQGLRLIYYSQIVNDFQKGDIAEGYSVSREKKESFPLTVTSAQKNPTAFYLCASSIGTPYEQYFGPGTRLTVT.

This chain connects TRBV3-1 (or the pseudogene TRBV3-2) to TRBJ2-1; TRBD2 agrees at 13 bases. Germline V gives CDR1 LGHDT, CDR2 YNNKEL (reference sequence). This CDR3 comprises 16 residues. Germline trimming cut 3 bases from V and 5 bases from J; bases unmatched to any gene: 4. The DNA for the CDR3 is TGTGCCAGCAGCCACTGGACTAGCGGGAGAAACAATGAGCAGTTCTTC. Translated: CASSHWTSGRNNEQFF.

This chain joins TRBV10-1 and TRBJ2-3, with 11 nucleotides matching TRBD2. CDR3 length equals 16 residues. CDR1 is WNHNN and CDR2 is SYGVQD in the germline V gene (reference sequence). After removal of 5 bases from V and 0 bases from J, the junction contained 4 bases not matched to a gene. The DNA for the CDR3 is TGCGCCAGCAGTCACGGGACTAGCGGTAGCACAGATACGCAGTATTTT. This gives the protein CASSHGTSGSTDTQYF.

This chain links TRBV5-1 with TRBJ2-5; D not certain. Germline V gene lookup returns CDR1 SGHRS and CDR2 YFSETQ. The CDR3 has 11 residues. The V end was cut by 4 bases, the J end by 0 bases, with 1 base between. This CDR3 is CASSHQETQYF. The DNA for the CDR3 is TGCGCCAGCAGCCACCAAGAGACCCAGTACTTC.

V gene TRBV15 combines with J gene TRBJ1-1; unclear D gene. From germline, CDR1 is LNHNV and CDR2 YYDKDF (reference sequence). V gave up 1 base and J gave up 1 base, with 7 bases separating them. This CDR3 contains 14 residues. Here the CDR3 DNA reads TGTGCCACCAGCAGAGGCCAAAAGAACACTGAAGCTTTCTTT. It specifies CATSRGQKNTEAFF.

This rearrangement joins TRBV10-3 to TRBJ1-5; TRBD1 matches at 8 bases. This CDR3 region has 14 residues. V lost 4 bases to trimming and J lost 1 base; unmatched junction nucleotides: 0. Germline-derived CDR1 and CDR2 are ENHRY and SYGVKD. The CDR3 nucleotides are TGTGCCATCAGTGGGACAGGGAGCAATCAGCCCCAGCATTTT. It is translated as CAISGTGSNQPQHF.

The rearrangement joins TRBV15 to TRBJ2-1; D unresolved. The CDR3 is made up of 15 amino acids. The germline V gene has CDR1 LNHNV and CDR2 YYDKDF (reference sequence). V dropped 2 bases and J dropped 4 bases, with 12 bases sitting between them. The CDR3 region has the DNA TGTGCCACCAGCAGACAGAGCATAAAGTACAATGAGCAGTTCTTC. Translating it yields CATSRQSIKYNEQFF.

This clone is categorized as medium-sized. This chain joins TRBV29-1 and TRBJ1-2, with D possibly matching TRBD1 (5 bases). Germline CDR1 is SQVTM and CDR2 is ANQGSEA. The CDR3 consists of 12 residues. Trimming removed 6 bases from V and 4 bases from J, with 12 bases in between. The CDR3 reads CSVAGGSYGYTF. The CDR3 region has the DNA TGCAGCGTGGCGGGGGGTAGCTATGGCTACACCTTC.

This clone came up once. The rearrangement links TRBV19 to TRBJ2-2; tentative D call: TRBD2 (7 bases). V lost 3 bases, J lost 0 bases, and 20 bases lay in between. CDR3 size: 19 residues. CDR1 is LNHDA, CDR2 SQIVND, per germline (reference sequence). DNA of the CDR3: TGTGCCAGTAGTATCCTTCCCCAACAAGGGGGGGCGAACACCGGGGAGCTGTTTTTT. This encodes CASSILPQQGGANTGELFF.

The CDR3 reads CASSQGGAGGNEQFF. The CDR3 DNA is TGTGCCAGCAGCCAAGGTGGGGCAGGTGGCAATGAGCAGTTCTTC. The chain recombines TRBV14 with TRBJ2-1; a weak D match, TRBD1 (5 bases). Trimming stripped 1 base from V and 6 bases from J, with 13 bases between. CDR1 is SGHDN and CDR2 is FVKESK in the germline V gene. The CDR3 totals 15 residues.

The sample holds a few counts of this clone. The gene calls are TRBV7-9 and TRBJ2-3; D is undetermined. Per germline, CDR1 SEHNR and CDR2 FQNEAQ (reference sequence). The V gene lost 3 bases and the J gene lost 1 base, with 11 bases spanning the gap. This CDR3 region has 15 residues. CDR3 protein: CASSFQDRGTDTQYF. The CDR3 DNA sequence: TGTGCCAGCAGCTTCCAGGACCGGGGCACAGATACGCAGTATTTT. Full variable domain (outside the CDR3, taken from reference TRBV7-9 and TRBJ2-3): DTGVSQNPRHKITKRGQNVTFRCDPISEHNRLYWYRQTLGQGPEFLTYFQNEAQLEKSRLLSDRFSAERPKGSFSTLEIQRTEQGDSAMYLCASSFQDRGTDTQYFGPGTRLTVL.

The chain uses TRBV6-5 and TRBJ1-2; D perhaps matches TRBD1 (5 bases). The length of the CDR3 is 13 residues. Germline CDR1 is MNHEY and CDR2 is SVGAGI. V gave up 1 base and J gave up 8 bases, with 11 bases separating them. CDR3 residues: CASSYYDSGGYTF. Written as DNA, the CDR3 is TGTGCCAGCAGTTACTACGACAGCGGGGGCTACACCTTC.

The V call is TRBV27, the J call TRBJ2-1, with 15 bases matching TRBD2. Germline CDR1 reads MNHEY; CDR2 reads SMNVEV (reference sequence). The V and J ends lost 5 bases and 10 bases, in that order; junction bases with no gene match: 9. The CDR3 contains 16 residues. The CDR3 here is CASSGKGLAGGIEQFF. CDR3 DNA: TGTGCCAGCAGTGGGAAGGGACTAGCGGGAGGTATCGAGCAGTTCTTC.

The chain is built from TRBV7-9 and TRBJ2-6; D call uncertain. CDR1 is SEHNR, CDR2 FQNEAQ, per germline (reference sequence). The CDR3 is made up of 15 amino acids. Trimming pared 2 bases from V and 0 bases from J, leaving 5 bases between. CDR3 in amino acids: CASSLTGSGANVLTF. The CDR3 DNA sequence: TGTGCCAGCAGCTTAACCGGCTCTGGGGCCAACGTCCTGACTTTC. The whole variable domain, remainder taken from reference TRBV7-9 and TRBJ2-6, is DTGVSQNPRHKITKRGQNVTFRCDPISEHNRLYWYRQTLGQGPEFLTYFQNEAQLEKSRLLSDRFSAERPKGSFSTLEIQRTEQGDSAMYLCASSLTGSGANVLTFGAGSRLTVL.

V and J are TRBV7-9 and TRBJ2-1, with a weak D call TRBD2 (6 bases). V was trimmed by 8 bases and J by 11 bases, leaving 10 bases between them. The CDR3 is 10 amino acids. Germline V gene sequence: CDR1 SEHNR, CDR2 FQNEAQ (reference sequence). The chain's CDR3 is CASFGTQQFF. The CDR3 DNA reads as TGTGCCAGCTTCGGGACTCAGCAGTTCTTC.

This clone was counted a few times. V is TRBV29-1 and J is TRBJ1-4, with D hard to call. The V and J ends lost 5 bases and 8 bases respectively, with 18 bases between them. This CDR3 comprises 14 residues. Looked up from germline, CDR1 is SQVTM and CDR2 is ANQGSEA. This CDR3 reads CSVSRGSAAEKLFF. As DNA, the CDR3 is TGCAGCGTTTCCAGAGGGTCCGCTGCGGAAAAACTGTTTTTT.

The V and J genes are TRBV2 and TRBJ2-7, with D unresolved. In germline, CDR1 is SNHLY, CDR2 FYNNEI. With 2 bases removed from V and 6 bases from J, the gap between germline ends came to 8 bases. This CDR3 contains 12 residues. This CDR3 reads CASSEQEPEQYF. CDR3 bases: TGTGCCAGCAGTGAACAGGAGCCCGAGCAGTACTTC.

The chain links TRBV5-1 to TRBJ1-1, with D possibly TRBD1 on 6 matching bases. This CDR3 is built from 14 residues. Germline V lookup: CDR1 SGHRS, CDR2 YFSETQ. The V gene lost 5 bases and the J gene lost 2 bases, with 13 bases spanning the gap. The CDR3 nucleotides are TGCGCCAGCAGTCTCAGGGGTACTAACACTGAAGCTTTCTTT. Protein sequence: CASSLRGTNTEAFF.

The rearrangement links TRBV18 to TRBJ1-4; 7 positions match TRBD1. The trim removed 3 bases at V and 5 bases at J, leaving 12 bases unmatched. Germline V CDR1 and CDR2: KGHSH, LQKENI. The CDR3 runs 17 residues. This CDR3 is CASSPYGDSSENEKLFF. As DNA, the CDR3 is TGTGCCAGCTCACCTTACGGGGACAGTTCGGAAAATGAAAAACTGTTTTTT.

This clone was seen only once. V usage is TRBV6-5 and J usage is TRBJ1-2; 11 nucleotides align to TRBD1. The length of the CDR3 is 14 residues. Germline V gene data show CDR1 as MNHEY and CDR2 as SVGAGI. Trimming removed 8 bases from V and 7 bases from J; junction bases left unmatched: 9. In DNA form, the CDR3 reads TGTGCCAGCGCAACCGGGACAGGGGGTGCTGGCTACACCTTC. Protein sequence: CASATGTGGAGYTF.

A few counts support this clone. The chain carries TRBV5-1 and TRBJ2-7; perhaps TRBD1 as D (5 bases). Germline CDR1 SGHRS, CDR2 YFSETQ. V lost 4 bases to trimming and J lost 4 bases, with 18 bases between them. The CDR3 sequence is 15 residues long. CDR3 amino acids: CASSTYPDTSYEQYF. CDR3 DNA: TGCGCCAGCAGCACCTACCCGGACACAAGTTACGAGCAGTACTTC.

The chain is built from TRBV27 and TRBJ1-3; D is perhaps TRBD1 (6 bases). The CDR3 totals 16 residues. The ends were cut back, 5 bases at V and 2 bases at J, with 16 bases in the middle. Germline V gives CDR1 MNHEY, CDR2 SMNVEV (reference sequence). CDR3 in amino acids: CASSPGQTYTGNTIYF. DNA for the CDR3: TGTGCCAGCAGTCCAGGACAGACTTATACTGGAAACACCATATATTTT.